This T cell receptor (beta chain) derives from a study of blood T cells in healthy people across ages. This CDR3 comprises 20 residues. Germline CDR1 and CDR2: SGHRS and YFSETQ. With V trimmed by 4 bases and J by 4 bases, 20 bases remained unmatched. General study findings and limits: Age brought a roughly linear fall in TCR beta diversity measured per million T cells.

A second PCR of 7 to 11 cycles used a sample-barcoded 5' primer and a J-beta primer mix. From the 5' RACE reads, TCRdb called clonotypes with MiXCR, one entry per CDR3 protein. The data show 1.5 million to 2 million distinct CDR3 sequences, roughly 30% seen once. Turning to this clonotype: The antigen is not known.

Sequenced input: blood. The chain recombines TRBV5-1 with TRBJ2-3; 11 bases match TRBD2. The sequence was obtained from a woman in her 30s in good health. The CDR3 is CASSPRPVAGGPITSDTQYF. CDR3 DNA sequence: TGCGCCAGCAGCCCTCGCCCAGTAGCGGGAGGGCCGATCACTTCAGATACGCAGTATTTT.